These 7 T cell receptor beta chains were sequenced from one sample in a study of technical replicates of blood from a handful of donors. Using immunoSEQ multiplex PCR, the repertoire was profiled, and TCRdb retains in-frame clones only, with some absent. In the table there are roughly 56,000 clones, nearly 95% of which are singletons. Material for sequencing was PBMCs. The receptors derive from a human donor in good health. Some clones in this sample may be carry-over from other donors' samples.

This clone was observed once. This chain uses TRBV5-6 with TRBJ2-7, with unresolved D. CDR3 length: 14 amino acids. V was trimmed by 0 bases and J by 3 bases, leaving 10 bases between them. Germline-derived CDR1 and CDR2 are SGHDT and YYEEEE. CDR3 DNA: TGTGCCAGCAGCTTGGGTAGCTCCCTCTACGAGCAGTACTTC. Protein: CASSLGSSLYEQYF.

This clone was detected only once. CDR3 sequence (DNA): TGTGCCAGCAGCTTAGTGTCAGGGGCCCCAACCTCTGGGGCCAACGTCCTGACTTTC. It translates to CASSLVSGAPTSGANVLTF. This chain joins TRBV7-3 and TRBJ2-6, with a weak D call TRBD1 (6 bases). The CDR3 spans 19 residues. The V gene's germline CDR1 is SGHTA and CDR2 FQGTGA. The V gene lost 2 bases and the J gene lost 0 bases, with 17 bases spanning the gap. The complete variable domain, with remaining parts taken from reference TRBV7-3 and TRBJ2-6, reads GAGVSQTPSNKVTEKGKYVELRCDPISGHTALYWYRQSLGQGPEFLIYFQGTGAADDSGLPNDRFFAVRPEGSVSTLKIQRTERGDSAVYLCASSLVSGAPTSGANVLTFGAGSRLTVL.

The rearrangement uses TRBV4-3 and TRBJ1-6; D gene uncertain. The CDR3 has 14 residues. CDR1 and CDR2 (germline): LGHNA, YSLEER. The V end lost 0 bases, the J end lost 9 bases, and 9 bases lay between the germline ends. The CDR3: CASSQDLAGSPLHF. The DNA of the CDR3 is TGCGCCAGCAGCCAAGATCTAGCTGGTTCACCCCTCCACTTT.

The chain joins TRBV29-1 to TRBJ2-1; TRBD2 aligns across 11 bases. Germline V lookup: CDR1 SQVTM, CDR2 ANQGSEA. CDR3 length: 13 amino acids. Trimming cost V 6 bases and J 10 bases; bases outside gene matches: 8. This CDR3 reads CSVPSGGPGEQFF. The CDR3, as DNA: TGCAGCGTCCCTAGCGGGGGGCCAGGGGAGCAGTTCTTC.

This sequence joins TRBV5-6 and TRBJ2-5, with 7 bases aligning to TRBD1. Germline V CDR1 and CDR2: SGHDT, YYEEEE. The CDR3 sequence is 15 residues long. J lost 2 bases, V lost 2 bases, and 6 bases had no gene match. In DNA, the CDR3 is TGTGCCAGCAGCTTAGGAAGGGGGCTGCAAGAGACCCAGTACTTC. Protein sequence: CASSLGRGLQETQYF. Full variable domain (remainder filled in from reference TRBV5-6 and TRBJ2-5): DAGVTQSPTHLIKTRGQQVTLRCSPKSGHDTVSWYQQALGQGPQFIFQYYEEEERQRGNFPDRFSGHQFPNYSSELNVNALLLGDSALYLCASSLGRGLQETQYFGPGTRLLVL.

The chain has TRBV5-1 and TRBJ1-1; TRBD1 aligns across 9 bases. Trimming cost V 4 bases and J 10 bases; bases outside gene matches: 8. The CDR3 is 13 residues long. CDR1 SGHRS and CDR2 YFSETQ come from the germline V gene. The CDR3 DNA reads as TGCGCCAGCAGCCCCTACAGGGGGCCTGGAGCTTTCTTT. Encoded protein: CASSPYRGPGAFF.

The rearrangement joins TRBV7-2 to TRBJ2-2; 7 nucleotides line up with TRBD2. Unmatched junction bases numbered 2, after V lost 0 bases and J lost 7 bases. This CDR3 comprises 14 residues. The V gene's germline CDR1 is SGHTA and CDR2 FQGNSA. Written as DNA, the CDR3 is TGTGCCAGCAGCTTAGCGGGAGGGAACGGGGAGCTGTTTTTT. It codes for CASSLAGGNGELFF.